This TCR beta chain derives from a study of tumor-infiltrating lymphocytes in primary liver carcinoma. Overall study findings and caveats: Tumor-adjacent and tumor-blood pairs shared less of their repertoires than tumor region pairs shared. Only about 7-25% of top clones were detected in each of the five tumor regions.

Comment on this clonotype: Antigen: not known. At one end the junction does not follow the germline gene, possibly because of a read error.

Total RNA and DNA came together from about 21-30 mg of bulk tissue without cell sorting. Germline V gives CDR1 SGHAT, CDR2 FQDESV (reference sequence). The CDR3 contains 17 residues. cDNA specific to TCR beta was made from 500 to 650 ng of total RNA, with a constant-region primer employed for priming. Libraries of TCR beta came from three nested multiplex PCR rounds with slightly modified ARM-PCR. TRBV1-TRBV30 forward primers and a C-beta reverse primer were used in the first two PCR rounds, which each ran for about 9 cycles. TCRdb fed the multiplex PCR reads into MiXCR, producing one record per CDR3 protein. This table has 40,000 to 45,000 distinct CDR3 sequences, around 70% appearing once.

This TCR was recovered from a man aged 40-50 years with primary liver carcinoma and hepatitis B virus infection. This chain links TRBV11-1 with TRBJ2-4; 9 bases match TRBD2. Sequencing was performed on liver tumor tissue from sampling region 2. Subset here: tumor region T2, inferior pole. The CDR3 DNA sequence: TGTGCCAGCAGTTTTCCCGGGGCTAGCGGGACCAAGAACATTCAGCACTTC. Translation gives CASSFPGASGTKNIQHF.